The T cell receptor (beta chain) under discussion was sequenced for a study of blood T cell repertoires in COVID-19. Study details: Specimens from acute and convalescent COVID-19 originated in the United States, Italy and Spain. Sample material is recorded as cDNA or gDNA derived from T cells, B-cell-depleted T cells, or PBMCs.

This clone has just one count. Original processing methods: It was from reference gene primer amplification that nucleated cell counts were estimated. Some clones are missing from TCRdb's copy, which holds only in-frame ones; the method was immunoSEQ multiplex PCR. V, J and clone size reflect that table, while D and trimming were determined from the DNA. Here the sample spans around 300,000 clones, roughly 89% being singletons. The CDR3 spans 15 residues. Trimming removed 2 bases from V and 2 bases from J, with 9 bases in between. Looked up from germline, CDR1 is SGHTA and CDR2 is FQGNSA. The chain carries TRBV7-2 and TRBJ2-2; D possibly corresponds to TRBD1 (5 bases). This receptor was obtained from a woman aged 25-40 years with active or convalescent COVID-19. The sequenced material came from peripheral blood. The CDR3 DNA is TGTGCCAGCAGCTTAAGACAGCTAAACACCGGGGAGCTGTTTTTT. As protein: CASSLRQLNTGELFF.